This T cell receptor (beta chain) was recovered during a study of Graves' ophthalmopathy and Graves' hyperthyroidism (dated by TCRdb to between 2018 and 2020). Background for the entire study: Hyperthyroidism was considered stable if no progression to ophthalmopathy occurred within 18 months of follow-up. The study used TCR beta repertoire signatures to distinguish Graves' ophthalmopathy from Graves' hyperthyroidism and to predict progression to ophthalmopathy. In total, approximately 130 blood samples were TCR-sequenced: 43 ophthalmopathy, under 85 hyperthyroidism and some 17 hyperthyroidism-to-ophthalmopathy patients. To explore V-J signatures distinguishing ophthalmopathy from hyperthyroidism, a discovery set of under 110 patients (about 44 ophthalmopathy, 55 to 60 stable hyperthyroidism) was enrolled. The independent validation cohort included 18 to 20 hyperthyroidism patients plus 17 patients who later progressed from hyperthyroidism to ophthalmopathy. In over five hyperthyroidism patients, the T-cell repertoires found in thyroid tissue were compared with those found in blood. After sampling, hyperthyroidism patients received methimazole starting at 30 mg daily, and ophthalmopathy patients received high-dose intravenous methylprednisolone. Points the paper makes about the study in general: In cross-validation, the 13-signature model distinguished ophthalmopathy from stable hyperthyroidism with approximately 90% sensitivity and 81% to 82% specificity, while in the test set the corresponding values were approximately 79% and 70%. Most expanded thyroid clonotypes with a frequency above 0.001 also appeared in blood, which suggests that blood repertoires may reflect the immune response in the thyroid. No statistical method was used to predetermine the sample size, and group allocation was not hidden from the investigators. In validation, the model predicted ophthalmopathy progression with about 70% sensitivity and around 72% specificity; 12 predicted patients were CT-confirmed with GO in a median of about 6.1 months.

A note on this clonotype: The clone's antigen remains unknown. The input lacks base qualities; no much larger clone sits a single base away.

Patients with hyperthyroidism were aged 18 to 65 years, had been newly diagnosed, and had a disease duration of less than 2 months. Patients with other autoimmune diseases, uncontrolled infections, pregnancy or lactation were excluded from the study. Clinical symptoms, serum thyroxine, TRAb, thyroid ultrasound and orbital computed tomography were used for diagnosis. Trizol reagent was used to extract the total RNA, and its quality was then checked on an Agilent 2100 Bioanalyzer. For repertoire sequencing, the TCR beta CDR3 regions were amplified from RNA transcripts. The first round was an RT-PCR using HTBI primers with the Qiagen OneStep RT-PCR kit, and this first round was followed by a second-round multiplex PCR, then size selection and purification. Libraries were sequenced paired-end with 100 bp reads on an Illumina HiSeq2000. Per the authors' processing: SOAPnuke was used for read processing, and reads with adapters, uncalled bases, a mean Phred below 15, or no exact constant-primer or identifier match were discarded. COPE v1.2.5 was used to merge high-quality paired reads. Each unique nucleotide sequence was defined as a clonotype, and clonotypes were aligned to IMGT TRB V, D and J references with MiTCR v1.1. The analysis was limited to V-J combinations with a frequency above 0.0001, which together covered over 98% of repertoires. For each V-J combination, a TCR clonal expansion and chaos score was defined as the ratio of F50 clonal expansion to chaos observed in the TCRdist matrix. Welch's t-statistics and random forest were used to narrow the features down to over ten V-J combinations, which were then fed into a naive Bayes classifier. The Morisita-Horn index was used to measure how similar the thyroid and blood repertoires were. TCRdb took the public reads, trimmed them with fastp at Q25, ran MiXCR for clone calling and kept in-frame beta chains. Identical CDR3 proteins give one entry, which carries the most common genes and DNA. The V and J calls reflect TCRdb's pipeline rather than the authors' work. The table for this sample lists over a million distinct CDR3 sequences; about 36% of them were counted only once. The ten largest clones take up approximately 10% of the sample.

Sample: peripheral blood or thyroid tissue (not recorded which). The receptor was isolated from an adult man with Graves' hyperthyroidism.

The nucleotide sequence reads TGCAGCGCCGAGGGACTAGCGCTCGAGCAGTACTTC. Its coded protein is CSAEGLALEQYF. The chain was built from TRBV29-1 and TRBJ2-7, with 10 junctional bases fitting TRBD2. The germline V gene provides CDR1 SQVTM and CDR2 ANQGSEA. Trimming leaves V shorter by 7 bases and J shorter by 6 bases, with the junction holding 6 bases beyond the gene matches. The CDR3 covers 12 residues, taking in both the cysteine and the phenylalanine. The DNA shown is the 36-base CDR3, in frame from base 1.